This section outlines one TCR beta chain sequence together with its context. The data were taken from a study of blood T cell repertoires in COVID-19. For the study at large: Samples representing acute and convalescent COVID-19 were sourced from the United States, Italy and Spain. Nucleic acid was either cDNA or gDNA, and it came from T cells, B-cell-depleted T cells, or PBMCs.

The CDR3 is 16 residues long. V was clipped by 2 bases and J by 1 base; unmatched bases: 7. Germline loops: CDR1 KGHSH, CDR2 LQKENI. Seattle researchers signed up patients amid active infection and tracked them longitudinally. As originally analysed: Counts of nucleated cells, estimated from reference gene primer amplification, were obtained. Method: immunoSEQ multiplex PCR; TCRdb's copy keeps in-frame clones and lacks some. V, J and clone size are taken as reported in that table, and D and trimming were inferred from the DNA itself. The sample yields under 50,000 clones, roughly 85% seen once. This sequence originates from a man in his sixties with COVID-19, enrolled during active disease. This chain joins TRBV18 and TRBJ1-1, with 7 positions matching TRBD1. The sequenced sample consisted of peripheral blood. CDR3 DNA sequence: TGTGCCAGCTCACCAGAAGAAGGGGGCGCGAACACTGAAGCTTTCTTT. Amino acid sequence: CASSPEEGGANTEAFF.